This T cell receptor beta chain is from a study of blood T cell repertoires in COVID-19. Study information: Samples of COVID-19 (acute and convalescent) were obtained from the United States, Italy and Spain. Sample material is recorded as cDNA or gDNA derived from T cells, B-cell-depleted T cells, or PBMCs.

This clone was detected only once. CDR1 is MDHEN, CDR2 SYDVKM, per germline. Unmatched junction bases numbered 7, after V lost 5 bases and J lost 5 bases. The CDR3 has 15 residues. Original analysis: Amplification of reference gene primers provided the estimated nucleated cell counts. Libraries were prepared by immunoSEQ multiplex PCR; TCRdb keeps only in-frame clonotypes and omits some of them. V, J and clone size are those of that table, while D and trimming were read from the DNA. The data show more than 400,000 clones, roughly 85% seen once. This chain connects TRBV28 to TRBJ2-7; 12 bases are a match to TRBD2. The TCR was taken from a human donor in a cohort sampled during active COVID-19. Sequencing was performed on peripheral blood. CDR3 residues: CASSPFLAGGDEQYF. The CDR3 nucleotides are TGTGCCAGCAGTCCGTTCCTAGCGGGAGGGGACGAGCAGTACTTC.